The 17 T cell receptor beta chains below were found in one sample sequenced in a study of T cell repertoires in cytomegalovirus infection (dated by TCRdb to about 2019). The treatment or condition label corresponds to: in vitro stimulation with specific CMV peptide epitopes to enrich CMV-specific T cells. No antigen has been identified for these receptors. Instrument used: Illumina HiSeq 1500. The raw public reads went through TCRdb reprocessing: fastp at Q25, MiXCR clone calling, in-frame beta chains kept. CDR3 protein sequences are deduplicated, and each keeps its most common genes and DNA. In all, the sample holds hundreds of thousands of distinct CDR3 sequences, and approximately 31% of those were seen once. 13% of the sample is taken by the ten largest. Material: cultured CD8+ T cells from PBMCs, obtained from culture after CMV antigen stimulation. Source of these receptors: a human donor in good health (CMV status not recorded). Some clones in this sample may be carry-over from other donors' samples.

The CDR3 DNA follows: TGTGCCACCAGCAGAGATGTCCGGGACAGGGAATACAATGAGCAGTTCTTC. Its protein is CATSRDVRDREYNEQFF. The chain uses TRBV15 and TRBJ2-1; 9 nucleotides align to TRBD1. Per the germline V gene, CDR1 is LNHNV and CDR2 is YYDKDF (reference sequence). Trimming removed 0 bases from V and 4 bases from J; junction bases left unmatched: 7. This CDR3 is 17 amino acids long. The variable domain in full, with the rest retrieved from reference TRBV15 and TRBJ2-1, is DAMVIQNPRYQVTQFGKPVTLSCSQTLNHNVMYWYQQKSSQAPKLLFHYYDKDFNNEADTPDNFQSRRPNTSFCFLDIRSPGLGDTAMYLCATSRDVRDREYNEQFFGPGTRLTVL.

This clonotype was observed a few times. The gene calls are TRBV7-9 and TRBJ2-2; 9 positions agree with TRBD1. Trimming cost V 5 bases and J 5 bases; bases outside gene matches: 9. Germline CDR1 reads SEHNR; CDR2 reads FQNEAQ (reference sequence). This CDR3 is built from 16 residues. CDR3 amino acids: CASSPLDRGRTGELFF. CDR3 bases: TGTGCCAGCAGCCCCTTAGACAGGGGGAGGACCGGGGAGCTGTTTTTT.

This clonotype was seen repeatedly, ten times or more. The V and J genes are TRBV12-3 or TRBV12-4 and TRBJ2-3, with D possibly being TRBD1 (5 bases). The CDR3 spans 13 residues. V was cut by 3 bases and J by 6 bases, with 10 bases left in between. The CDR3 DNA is TGTGCCAGCAGTTTGGCAGGGTGGGATACGCAGTATTTT. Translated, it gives CASSLAGWDTQYF.

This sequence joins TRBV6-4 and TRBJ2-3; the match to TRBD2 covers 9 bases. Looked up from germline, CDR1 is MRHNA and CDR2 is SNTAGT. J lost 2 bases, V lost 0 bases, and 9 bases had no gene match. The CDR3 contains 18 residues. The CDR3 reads CASSDSMVGGGDTDTQYF. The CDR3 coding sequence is TGTGCCAGCAGTGACTCGATGGTCGGCGGGGGGGACACAGATACGCAGTATTTT.

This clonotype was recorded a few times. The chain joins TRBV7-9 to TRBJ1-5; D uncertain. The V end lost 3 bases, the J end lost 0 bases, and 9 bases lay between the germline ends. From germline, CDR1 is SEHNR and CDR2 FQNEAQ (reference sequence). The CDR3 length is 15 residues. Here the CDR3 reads CASSFSIDSNQPQHF. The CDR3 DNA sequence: TGTGCCAGCAGCTTCAGTATAGATAGCAATCAGCCCCAGCATTTT.

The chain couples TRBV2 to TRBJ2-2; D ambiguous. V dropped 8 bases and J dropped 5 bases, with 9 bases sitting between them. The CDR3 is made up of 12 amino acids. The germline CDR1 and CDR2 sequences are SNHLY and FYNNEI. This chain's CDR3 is CASRFGTGELFF. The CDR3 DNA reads TGTGCCAGCCGGTTTGGGACCGGGGAGCTGTTTTTT.

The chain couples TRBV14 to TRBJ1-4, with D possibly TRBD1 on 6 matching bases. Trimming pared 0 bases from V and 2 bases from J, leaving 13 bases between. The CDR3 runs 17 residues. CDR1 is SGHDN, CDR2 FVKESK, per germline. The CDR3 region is CASSQDRGGKTNEKLFF. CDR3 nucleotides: TGTGCCAGCAGCCAAGATCGGGGGGGCAAGACTAATGAAAAACTGTTTTTT.

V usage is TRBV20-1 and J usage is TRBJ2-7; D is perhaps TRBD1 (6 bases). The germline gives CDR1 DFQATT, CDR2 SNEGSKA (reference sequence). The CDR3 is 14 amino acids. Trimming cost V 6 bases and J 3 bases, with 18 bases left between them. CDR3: CSASHRVRDYEQYF. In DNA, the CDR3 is TGCAGTGCCAGCCACAGGGTTCGGGACTACGAGCAGTACTTC.

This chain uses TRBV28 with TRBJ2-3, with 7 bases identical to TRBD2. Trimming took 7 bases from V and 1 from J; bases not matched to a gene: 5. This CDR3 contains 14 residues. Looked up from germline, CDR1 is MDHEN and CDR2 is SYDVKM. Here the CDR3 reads CASNRGVRTDTQYF. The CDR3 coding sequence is TGTGCCAGCAATCGGGGGGTTCGCACAGATACGCAGTATTTT.

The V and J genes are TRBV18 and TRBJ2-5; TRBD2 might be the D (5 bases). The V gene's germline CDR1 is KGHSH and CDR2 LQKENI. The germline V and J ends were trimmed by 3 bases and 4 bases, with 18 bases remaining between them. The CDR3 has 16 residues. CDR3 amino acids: CASSPEVGLPRETQYF. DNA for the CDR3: TGTGCCAGCTCACCGGAGGTCGGTCTTCCGCGAGAGACCCAGTACTTC.

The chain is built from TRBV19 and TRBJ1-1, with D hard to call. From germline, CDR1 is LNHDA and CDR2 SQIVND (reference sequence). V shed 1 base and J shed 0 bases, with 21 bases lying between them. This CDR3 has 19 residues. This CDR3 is CASSIVVRTEIYMNTEAFF. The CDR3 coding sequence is TGTGCCAGTAGTATAGTGGTACGGACGGAGATTTACATGAACACTGAAGCTTTCTTT.

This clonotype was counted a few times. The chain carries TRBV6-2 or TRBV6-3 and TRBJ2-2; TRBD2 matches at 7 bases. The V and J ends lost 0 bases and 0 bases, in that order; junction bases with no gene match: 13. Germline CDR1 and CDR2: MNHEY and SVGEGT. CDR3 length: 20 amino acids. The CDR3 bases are TGTGCCAGCAGTTACTCGAGTGGGGGGGTAGACCTGCCGAACACCGGGGAGCTGTTTTTT. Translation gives CASSYSSGGVDLPNTGELFF.

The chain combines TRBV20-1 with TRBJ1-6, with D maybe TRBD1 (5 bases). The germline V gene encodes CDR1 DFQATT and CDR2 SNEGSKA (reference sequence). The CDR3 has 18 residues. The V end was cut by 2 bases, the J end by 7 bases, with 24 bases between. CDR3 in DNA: TGCAGTGCTAGAAGCCCCCCAGAGACAGACCTTTTGAATTCACCCCTCCACTTT. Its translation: CSARSPPETDLLNSPLHF.

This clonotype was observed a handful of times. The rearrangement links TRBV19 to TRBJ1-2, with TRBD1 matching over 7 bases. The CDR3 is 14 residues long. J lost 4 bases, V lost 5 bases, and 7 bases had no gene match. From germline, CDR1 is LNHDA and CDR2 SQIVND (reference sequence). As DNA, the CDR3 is TGTGCCAGTAGTGGTAAGGGACAGAGCTATGGCTACACCTTC. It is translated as CASSGKGQSYGYTF.

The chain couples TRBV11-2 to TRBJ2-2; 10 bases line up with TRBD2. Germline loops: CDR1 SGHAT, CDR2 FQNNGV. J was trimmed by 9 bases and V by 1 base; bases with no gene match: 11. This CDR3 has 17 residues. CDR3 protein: CASSLAPSGGMARELFF. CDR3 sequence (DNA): TGTGCCAGCAGCTTAGCCCCTAGCGGGGGAATGGCCAGGGAGCTGTTTTTT.

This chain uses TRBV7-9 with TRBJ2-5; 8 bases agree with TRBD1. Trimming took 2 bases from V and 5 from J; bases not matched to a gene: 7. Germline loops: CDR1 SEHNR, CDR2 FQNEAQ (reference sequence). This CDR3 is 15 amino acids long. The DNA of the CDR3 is TGTGCCAGCAGCTTACAGGACAGGGCTAAGGAGACCCAGTACTTC. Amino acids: CASSLQDRAKETQYF.

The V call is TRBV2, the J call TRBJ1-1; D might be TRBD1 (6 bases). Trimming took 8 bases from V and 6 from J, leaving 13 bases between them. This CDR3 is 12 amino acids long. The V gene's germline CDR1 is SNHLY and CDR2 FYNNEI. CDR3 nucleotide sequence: TGTGCCAGCCAGGGGCACGAGGCTGAAGCTTTCTTT. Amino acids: CASQGHEAEAFF. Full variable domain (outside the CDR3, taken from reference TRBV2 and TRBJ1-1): EPEVTQTPSHQVTQMGQEVILRCVPISNHLYFYWYRQILGQKVEFLVSFYNNEISEKSEIFDDQFSVERPDGSNFTLKIRSTKLEDSAMYFCASQGHEAEAFFGQGTRLTVV.